Reported below is one T cell receptor beta chain. No cognate antigen has been identified for it. Base qualities were left out, and no much larger clone turns up one base away. Germline trimming amounts to 1 base on V and 4 bases on J, with 7 as the count of junction bases outside the gene matches. The germline V gene sets CDR1 to MNHNS and CDR2 to SASEGT. Its CDR3 holds 17 amino acids, cysteine through phenylalanine. Solely the CDR3 DNA is kept, with 51 bases framed from the first base. Inclusion was restricted to participants for whom at least one PBMC sample before ART initiation and at least two post-ART samples were available. All participants with HIV were treated in the United States of America. Before DNA extraction, cryopreserved samples of 1-10 million PBMC were thawed and washed. At the time of the earliest PBMC sample, participants with HIV were aged between about 20 and 55 years. PBMC samples from each participant spanned 1-4 timepoints before ART initiation and 2-8 timepoints after ART initiation, with a median of 7 samples. For every participant, serial HIV viral load, CD4+ T-cell count, ART history and demographic data were obtained. A Qiagen kit on a QIAcube was used to extract genomic DNA from unsorted PBMC, with samples processed in batches of 12.

The source of the sample is a study of long-term antiretroviral therapy in people with HIV (dated 2022 in TCRdb). As for the study more broadly: The earliest samples were collected approximately a decade before the 2015 WHO recommendation for immediate ART, a period when ART was typically delayed until CD4 counts fell. A retrospective serial study tested whether ART initiation and durable HIV suppression were associated with changes in peripheral blood TRB repertoire composition and diversity. A total of roughly 180 cryopreserved PBMC samples were contributed to the cohort by 30 adults with confirmed HIV infection, with samples collected serially over a mean of approximately six years (range 1-12). About 35% of the 30 participants with HIV were female. No cross-contamination during QIAcube processing was shown when test extractions of a monoclonal T-cell line were performed alongside 25 to 35 polyclonal samples.

The full study reports these points: Compared with controls, HIV repertoires had narrower CDR3 length ranges, and the network structure pointed to an antigen-experienced repertoire that shifted only slightly toward naive after ART. At every time point, the repertoire was dominated by expanded TRB clones first identified before ART initiation, although this dominance fluctuated and, in many PLHIV, declined after ART. Inferences about post-ART repertoire changes are limited because no data were available on ART adherence, viral resistance or therapy changes. Because pre-ART samples had limited cell numbers, profiling was done on unsorted PBMC rather than on sorted CD4+ and CD8+ T cells. The samples span the years 2004 to 2017, and the ART regimens used may be less effective than current regimens. Since PBMC availability was limited, sequencing covered only the TCR beta chain, with no alpha chain pairing. Starting ART was linked to a significant rise in TRB diversity, yet even after long-term ART the diversity remained significantly lower than in transplant donor controls.

The immunoSEQ hsTCRB v3.0 assay was used at survey level resolution to sequence the TRB variable region. A depth of 40,000-50,000 T-cell genomes per sample was targeted for TRB sequencing. Pooled TRB libraries were sequenced on an Illumina MiSeq with a v3 150-cycle kit. In the authors' own workflow: Analysis of repertoires was carried out in R inside a reproducible Nextflow workflow spanning QC, data transformation and analysis. LymphoSeq2, an R package for exploring AIRR-Seq data, was used to implement the custom analyses. A handful of samples that yielded fewer than 5000 total TRB sequences were excluded, so that more than 150 HIV repertoires were analyzed. Of the 188 retained HIV repertoires, under 65 were collected before and roughly 130 after ART initiation. Repertoires were downsampled to 5000 TRB nucleotide sequences, and summary statistics were averaged over 100 downsampling iterations. TRB sequences were retained for analysis only if CDR3 regions of at least seven amino acids were present. Diversity was measured with a Shannon entropy-derived clonality score and the Gini coefficient. In the repertoire networks, any two of the top 5000 CDR3 amino acid sequences were connected whenever the two sequences differed by an edit distance of one. For TRB CDR3 amino acid sequences, GLIPH2 was used to predict antigen specificity groups and MHC restriction. Known CMV, EBV, HIV or tissue antigen associations were flagged by matching CDR3 amino acid sequences against VDJdb and McPAS-TCR. Pre-ART, post-ART and control groups were compared with Wilcoxon signed-rank tests and Holm-Bonferroni correction. Held by TCRdb, this immuneACCESS table contains in-frame sequences only and omits some clones. Under half of the omission traces to an unresolved V gene where checked; the cause of the rest is unknown. The D gene and trimming were derived from the DNA, and the V and J assignments and clone size from that table. This sample has roughly 17,000 clones in its table, and 79% of those were observed once. The biggest ten clones account for less than 9.5% of the sample.

The V gene is TRBV6-1 and the J gene is TRBJ2-1, and 10 junctional nucleotides match TRBD2. The starting material was unsorted PBMCs, obtained at the start of antiretroviral therapy. The sequence was collected from a man aged 30 to 45 with HIV. The DNA reads as follows: TGTGCCAGCAGTGAAGAAGGACTAGCGGAATTTTACAATGAGCAGTTCTTC. Translated, this is CASSEEGLAEFYNEQFF.